The entry below gives a single TCR beta chain sequence along with its context. Its specificity is not known. This record comes from a study of a mutant IDH1 vaccine in newly diagnosed glioma. In the study overall: Treated patients comprised 62.5% males and around 38% females, mean age around 40 years. Before enrollment, patients got radiotherapy alone, temozolomide alone, or mostly the combination.

Assay: immunoSEQ multiplex PCR; the TCRdb copy retains only in-frame clones and omits some. The top ten clones hold roughly 0.62% of a sample with 95,000 to 120,000 clones, 90% of them seen once. Time point of the sample: week 11, during vaccination. In every dose of vaccine, 300 ug of mutant IDH1 20-mer peptide was given alongside topical imiquimod. Trimming took 5 bases from V and 5 from J, leaving 13 bases between them. Germline V gene lookup returns CDR1 SGHTA and CDR2 FQGNSA. The CDR3 consists of 14 residues. Study-wide findings and caveats: Altogether, 93.3% of patients exhibited vaccine-induced immune responses. Pseudoprogression showed no apparent link to changes in top peripheral T cell clonotypes.

The sequenced sample was PBMCs, obtained from a glioma patient whose treatment included an IDH1 peptide vaccine. This clonotype was obtained from a woman in her forties or fifties with glioma. V gene TRBV7-2 combines with J gene TRBJ2-1; TRBD2 is a possible D gene (5 bases). The CDR3, as DNA: TGTGCCAGCAGCACGGACTCCGCTAACAATGAGCAGTTCTTC. Protein: CASSTDSANNEQFF.